Listed below are T cell receptor beta chains from one sample, sequenced in a study of regulatory T cells in long-lasting Graves disease. TCRdb reanalysed the multiplex PCR reads using MiXCR and keeps one entry per CDR3 protein. The data contain a few hundred thousand distinct CDR3 sequences, 23% of them singletons. The sample here was peripheral blood mononuclear cells (PBMCs), taken when the disease was refractory, from a patient treated with antithyroid drugs. The receptors come from a woman aged 40 to 49 with Graves disease. The CDR3 runs from the conserved cysteine through the conserved F or W. A D gene is named only where the DNA matches it firmly. Only some rows state a clone size, as once, few, many or a class for expanded clones.

TRBJ1-1,-,TRBV18,-,TGTGCCAGCTCACCACCGGGTTTTCCGACAGACCGGGCTTTCTTT,CASSPPGFPTDRAFF
TRBJ1-6,-,TRBV9,-,TGTGCCAGCAGCGTAGCCGGGCGACGGTATAATTCACCCCTCCACTTT,CASSVAGRRYNSPLHF
TRBJ1-4,-,TRBV12-3/TRBV12-4,-,TGTGCCAGCAGCTCAAGGGGGGATCGCGAAAAACTGTTTTTT,CASSSRGDREKLFF
TRBJ2-2,-,TRBV4-1,-,TGCGCCAGCAGAGTTGGCCCAGGGTCCGGGGAGCTGTTTTTT,CASRVGPGSGELFF
TRBJ1-6,TRBD1,TRBV20-1,-,TGCAGTGCTAGAGATAAGGACAGGGGAAATTCACCCCTCCACTTT,CSARDKDRGNSPLHF
TRBJ2-3,TRBD2,TRBV28,-,TGTGCCAGCAGTCGAGCCGGCGGGAGTATGAATACGCAGTATTTT,CASSRAGGSMNTQYF
TRBJ1-5,-,TRBV28,many,TGTGCCAGCAACGGGGTTGGCAATCAGCCCCAGCATTTT,CASNGVGNQPQHF
TRBJ2-7,-,TRBV5-1,-,TGTGCCAGCAGTTATGACTTCTACGAGCAGTACTTC,CASSYDFYEQYF
TRBJ2-2,TRBD2,TRBV10-3,-,TGTGCCATCAGTGAGTCACTAGCGACCCGCACCGGGGAGCTGTTTTTT,CAISESLATRTGELFF
TRBJ2-7,-,TRBV2,-,TGTGCCAGCATAGGGAACGTGGAGCAGTACTTC,CASIGNVEQYF
TRBJ1-1,-,TRBV6-1,-,TGTGCCAGCTCCCGGAGCTTCAGTAACGCTGAAGCTTTCTTT,CASSRSFSNAEAFF
TRBJ1-5,TRBD1,TRBV7-9,-,TGTGCCAGCAGCGATGTCCGGGACAGGGCAACCCAGCCCCAGCATTTT,CASSDVRDRATQPQHF
TRBJ2-3,-,TRBV6-9,many,TGTGCCAGCAGTTACGAAGGAGGAGTACCAGATACGCAGTATTTT,CASSYEGGVPDTQYF
TRBJ1-3,-,TRBV28,many,TGTGCCAGCACCAAACAGGGTTTCCCTGGAAACACCATATATTTT,CASTKQGFPGNTIYF
TRBJ1-5,TRBD1,TRBV27,many,TGTGCCAGCAGTTTAGTGTCGACAGGGGGCAATCAGCCCCAGCATTTT,CASSLVSTGGNQPQHF
TRBJ2-1,TRBD2,TRBV11-2,-,TGTGCCAGCAGTAACACGCCTAGCGGGAGTCACTACAATGAGCAGTTCTTC,CASSNTPSGSHYNEQFF
TRBJ1-1,-,TRBV10-1,-,TGCGCCAGCAGTGAGGAGCCAAAGAACACTGAAGCTTTCTTT,CASSEEPKNTEAFF
TRBJ2-4,-,TRBV11-2,-,TGTGCCAGCAGCACCCCCCGGGCCCCAAACATTCAGTACTTC,CASSTPRAPNIQYF
TRBJ2-7,-,TRBV2,many,TGTGCCAGCACGATGGGGCGGAACTACGAGCAGTACTTC,CASTMGRNYEQYF
TRBJ2-6,-,TRBV19,-,TGTGCCAGCAGGGGGGGGGGGTTCAGCTCTGGGGCCAACGTCCTGACTTTC,CASRGGGFSSGANVLTF
TRBJ1-1,-,TRBV28,many,TGTGCCAGCACCGCTCGGGGCAGGGGAGTAGCTTTCTTT,CASTARGRGVAFF
TRBJ2-5,TRBD2,TRBV11-2,many,TGTGCCAGCAGCTCCCGGGGGGGGACTGGGGAGACCCAGTACTTC,CASSSRGGTGETQYF
TRBJ2-2,-,TRBV9,few,TGTGCCAGCAGCCCAGGCTTCTTCGGGGAGCTGTTTTTT,CASSPGFFGELFF
TRBJ2-7,TRBD2,TRBV7-7,many,TGTGTTGAATCCGGGAGGGCCGAGAACGAGCAGTACTTC,CVESGRAENEQYF
TRBJ1-1,-,TRBV27,many,TGTGCCAGCAGTTTAGGGGGAAACCCAAACACTGAAGCTTTCTTT,CASSLGGNPNTEAFF
TRBJ2-2,-,TRBV29-1,many,TGCAGCGTTGAGAGTCCTGCGAACACCGGGGAGCTGTTTTTT,CSVESPANTGELFF
TRBJ1-2,TRBD1,TRBV5-1,-,TGCGCCAGCAGCTTTAAACTACAGGGGGACTATGGCTACACCTTC,CASSFKLQGDYGYTF
TRBJ2-5,-,TRBV2,many,TGTGCCAGCAGTGAAATCGGATGGGAGACCCAGTACTTC,CASSEIGWETQYF
TRBJ2-2,-,TRBV11-2,few,TGTGCCAGCAGCTTAAAACAGCTGAACACCGGGGAGCTGTTTTTT,CASSLKQLNTGELFF
TRBJ2-7,TRBD2,TRBV7-8,-,TGTGCCAGCAGCTTAACGGGAGGAATGTACGAGCAGTACTTC,CASSLTGGMYEQYF
TRBJ2-2,TRBD2,TRBV7-2,many,TGTGCCAGCAGCGCTAGCGGGATAAGCGGGGAGCTGTTTTTT,CASSASGISGELFF
TRBJ1-1,-,TRBV29-1,-,TGCAGCGTTGAATTTGGTAGGGGGAACACTGAAGCTTTCTTT,CSVEFGRGNTEAFF
TRBJ2-3,-,TRBV20-1,-,TGCAGTTCAGGGAGCAGCACAGATACGCAGTATTTT,CSSGSSTDTQYF
TRBJ1-6,-,TRBV6-5,many,TGTGCCAGCAGTTACGAGAGGGTGAGGGGAAGCTCCTATAATTCACCCCTCCACTTT,CASSYERVRGSSYNSPLHF
TRBJ2-2,-,TRBV2,many,TGTGCCAGCAGTGAACCTACGCAGGGGCCGGGCACCGGGGAGCTGTTTTTT,CASSEPTQGPGTGELFF
TRBJ2-7,-,TRBV7-3,-,TGTGCCAGCGGCCTTACGGGGGACGAGCAGTACTTC,CASGLTGDEQYF
TRBJ2-7,-,TRBV29-1,-,TGCAGCGTTGAAGATGACAGGAGTAACTACGAGCAGTACTTC,CSVEDDRSNYEQYF
TRBJ1-1,-,TRBV10-3,few,TGTGCCATCAGTGAAAGGACGGCGAATGCTGAAGCTTTCTTT,CAISERTANAEAFF
TRBJ2-5,TRBD2,TRBV20-1,-,TGCAGTGCTAGATCTCCGGGGGGGGGGACCCAGTACTTC,CSARSPGGGTQYF
TRBJ2-1,TRBD2,TRBV7-2,-,TGTGCCAGCAGCCCGATCCCAGGACTAGCGGGAGGGAATGAGCAGTTCTTC,CASSPIPGLAGGNEQFF
TRBJ1-1,-,TRBV7-8,many,TGTGCCAGCAGCTGGACACCCTTCGGCACTGAAGCTTTCTTT,CASSWTPFGTEAFF
TRBJ1-3,TRBD1,TRBV9,-,TGTGCCAGCAGCGGAGGGGGACAGGGACGTATCGGAAACACCATATATTTT,CASSGGGQGRIGNTIYF
TRBJ1-1,-,TRBV6-1,many,TGTGCCAGCAGCCCCAGTCAGGGCGGGAACACTGAAGCTTTCTTT,CASSPSQGGNTEAFF
TRBJ1-6,-,TRBV7-3,many,TGTGCCAGCAGCATAACGCAGGCCTCGACCCTCCACTTT,CASSITQASTLHF
TRBJ2-7,-,TRBV7-9,few,TGTGCCAGCAGCTCCGTACTTGGTCCCTACGAGCAGTACTTC,CASSSVLGPYEQYF
TRBJ1-5,-,TRBV20-1,many,TGCAGTGCTAGAGAGGGAGGGAGACAGGCCCAGCATTTT,CSAREGGRQAQHF
TRBJ1-5,-,TRBV20-1,few,TGCAGTGCTAGAAAAAGAGAATATAGCAATCAGCCCCAGCATTTT,CSARKREYSNQPQHF
TRBJ1-6,-,TRBV6-1,many,TGTGCCAGCAAGCGGGGGGATGGGGCAAATTCACCCCTCCACTTT,CASKRGDGANSPLHF
TRBJ1-1,TRBD1,TRBV2,many,TGTGCCAGCAAGGGACAGGAAGCTTTCTTT,CASKGQEAFF
TRBJ1-6,-,TRBV20-1,-,TGCAGTGCTAGAGATCAGGGTATAAACTCCTATAATTCACCCCTCCACTTT,CSARDQGINSYNSPLHF
TRBJ2-2,TRBD1,TRBV19,-,TGTGCCAGTAGTACCAGACAGGGGTACACCGGGGAGCTGTTTTTT,CASSTRQGYTGELFF
TRBJ2-3,-,TRBV29-1,few,TGCAGCGTCCCCCGGGAGGCAGGGGTTATCACAGATACGCAGTATTTT,CSVPREAGVITDTQYF
TRBJ1-4,TRBD1,TRBV20-1,-,TGCAGTGCTCCCCAGATATGGGACAGATCAAGCAAAAATGAAAAACTGTTTTTT,CSAPQIWDRSSKNEKLFF